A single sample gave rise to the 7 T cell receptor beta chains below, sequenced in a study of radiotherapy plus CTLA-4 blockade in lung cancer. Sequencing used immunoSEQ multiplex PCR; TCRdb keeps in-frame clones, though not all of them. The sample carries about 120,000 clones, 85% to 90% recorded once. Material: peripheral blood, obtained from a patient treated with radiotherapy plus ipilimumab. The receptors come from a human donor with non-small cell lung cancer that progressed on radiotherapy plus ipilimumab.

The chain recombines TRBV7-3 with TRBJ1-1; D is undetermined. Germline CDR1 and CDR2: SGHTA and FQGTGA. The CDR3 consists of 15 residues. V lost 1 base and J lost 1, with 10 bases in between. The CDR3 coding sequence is TGTGCCAGCAGCTTAAATAGGCAGCCGAACACTGAAGCTTTCTTT. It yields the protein CASSLNRQPNTEAFF.

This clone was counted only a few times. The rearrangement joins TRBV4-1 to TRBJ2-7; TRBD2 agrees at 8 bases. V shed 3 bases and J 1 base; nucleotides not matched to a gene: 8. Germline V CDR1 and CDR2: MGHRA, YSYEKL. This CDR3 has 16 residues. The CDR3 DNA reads TGCGCCAGCAGCCACCTTACTAGCGGACTTTCCTACGAGCAGTACTTC. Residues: CASSHLTSGLSYEQYF.

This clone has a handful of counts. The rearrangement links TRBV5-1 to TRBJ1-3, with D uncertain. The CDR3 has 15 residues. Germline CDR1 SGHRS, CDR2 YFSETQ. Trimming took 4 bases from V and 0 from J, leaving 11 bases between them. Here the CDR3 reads CASSLTTPSGNTIYF. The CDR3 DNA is TGCGCCAGCAGCCTAACTACTCCCTCTGGAAACACCATATATTTT.

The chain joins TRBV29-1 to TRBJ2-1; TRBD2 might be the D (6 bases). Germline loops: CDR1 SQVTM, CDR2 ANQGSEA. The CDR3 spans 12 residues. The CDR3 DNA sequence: TGCAGTTTCCACGGGGGTTACAATGAGCAGTTCTTC. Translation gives CSFHGGYNEQFF.

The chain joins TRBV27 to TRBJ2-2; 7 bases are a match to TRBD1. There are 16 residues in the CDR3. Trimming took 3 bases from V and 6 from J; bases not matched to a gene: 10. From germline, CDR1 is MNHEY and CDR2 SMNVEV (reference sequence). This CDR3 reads CASSFTRGWIAGELFF. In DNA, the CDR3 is TGTGCCAGCAGTTTCACCAGGGGGTGGATCGCCGGGGAGCTGTTTTTT.

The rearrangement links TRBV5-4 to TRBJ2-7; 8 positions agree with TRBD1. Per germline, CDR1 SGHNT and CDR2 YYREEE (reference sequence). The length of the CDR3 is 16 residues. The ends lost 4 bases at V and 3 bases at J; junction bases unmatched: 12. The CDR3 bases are TGTGCCAGCAGCACCGCAGGGGGCCAAATCTTCTACGAGCAGTACTTC. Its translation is CASSTAGGQIFYEQYF.

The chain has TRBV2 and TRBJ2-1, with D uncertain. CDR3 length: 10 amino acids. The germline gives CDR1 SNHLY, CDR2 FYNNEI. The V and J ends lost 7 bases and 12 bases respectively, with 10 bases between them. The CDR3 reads CASTGSGQFF. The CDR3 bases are TGTGCCAGCACTGGCTCGGGGCAGTTCTTC.